This T cell receptor (beta chain) stems from a study of T cells in Graves' hyperthyroidism and ophthalmopathy. This clonotype was seen repeatedly, ten times or more. The CDR3 consists of 14 residues. The V and J ends lost 6 bases and 10 bases respectively, with 16 bases between them. CDR1 WSHSY and CDR2 SAAADI come from the germline V gene. Amplified regions were TCR beta CDR3 sequences from RNA transcripts. HTBI primers were employed in a first-round RT-PCR of the TCR CDR3. One entry per CDR3 protein, called by TCRdb with MiXCR from the multiplex PCR reads. The sample holds 800,000 or so distinct CDR3 sequences, 35% to 40% seen once.

The source of this sequence is a man younger than 35 with Graves' hyperthyroidism. The V call is TRBV10-2, the J call TRBJ1-6; possible D gene TRBD1, 5 bases. Sequencing was carried out using blood. The CDR3 reads CASRTGEMDSPLHF. Here the CDR3 DNA reads TGCGCCAGCAGGACGGGGGAGATGGACTCACCCCTCCACTTT.